Below, 27 T cell receptor beta chains from the same sample are listed, as sequenced in a study of T cell changes during pregnancy in multiple sclerosis. The assay was immunoSEQ multiplex PCR, and TCRdb's table has in-frame clones only and misses some. The table shows under 45,000 clones, with 80% to 95% occurring only once. This sample comprised CD4+ T cells from peripheral blood mononuclear cells, obtained in the third trimester of pregnancy. The receptors originated from a female donor in good health, enrolled as a control in a pregnancy study.

The chain couples TRBV6-1 to TRBJ1-5; no firm D call. The CDR3 covers 13 residues. Germline V gives CDR1 MNHNS, CDR2 SASEGT. V was trimmed by 6 bases and J by 0 bases, leaving 6 bases between them. In DNA form, the CDR3 reads TGTGCCAGCAGACTCTATAGCAATCAGCCCCAGCATTTT. Encoded protein: CASRLYSNQPQHF.

This clone was detected once. The V call is TRBV9, the J call TRBJ1-2; the D is unclear. Per germline, CDR1 SGDLS and CDR2 YYNGEE. The CDR3 extends over 15 amino acids. The germline V and J ends were trimmed by 3 bases and 5 bases, with 17 bases remaining between them. The CDR3 protein is CASSAKGSGRYGYTF. For the CDR3, the DNA is TGTGCCAGCAGCGCAAAGGGAAGCGGGAGGTATGGCTACACCTTC.

The sample holds one count of this clone. The chain recombines TRBV6-6 with TRBJ1-4; a weak D match, TRBD1 (6 bases). Trimming shortened V by 6 bases and J by 9 bases, and 17 bases separated the two germline ends. From germline, CDR1 is MNHNY and CDR2 SVGAGI (reference sequence). The CDR3 covers 14 residues. The CDR3 DNA sequence: TGTGCCAGCAGGTACACGGGGGGCGAGCAAAAACTGTTTTTT. Translating it yields CASRYTGGEQKLFF.

This chain connects TRBV7-9 to TRBJ2-4; 7 nucleotides align to TRBD1. With 4 bases clipped from V and 4 bases from J, the junction kept 7 bases outside the gene matches. This CDR3 has 15 amino acids. The V gene's germline CDR1 is SEHNR and CDR2 FQNEAQ (reference sequence). The CDR3 coding sequence is TGTGCCAGCAGCTCCCCCTCGGGACAGAAAAACATTCAGTACTTC. Translation: CASSSPSGQKNIQYF. Combining the CDR3 with reference TRBV7-9 and TRBJ2-4 gives the whole variable domain DTGVSQNPRHKITKRGQNVTFRCDPISEHNRLYWYRQTLGQGPEFLTYFQNEAQLEKSRLLSDRFSAERPKGSFSTLEIQRTEQGDSAMYLCASSSPSGQKNIQYFGAGTRLSVL.

The chain is built from TRBV7-2 and TRBJ1-2; a weak D match, TRBD1 (5 bases). The V gene's germline CDR1 is SGHTA and CDR2 FQGNSA. CDR3 size: 14 residues. V lost 3 bases, J lost 4 bases, and 12 bases lay in between. DNA of the CDR3: TGTGCCAGCAGCTTTTCCGGGGGTAGCTATGGCTACACCTTC. Translation gives CASSFSGGSYGYTF.

The chain recombines TRBV4-3 with TRBJ1-2; the D is unclear. This CDR3 is 15 amino acids long. The germline V and J ends were trimmed by 0 bases and 4 bases, with 12 bases remaining between them. Germline V lookup: CDR1 LGHNA, CDR2 YSLEER. The CDR3 bases are TGCGCCAGCAGCCAAGATCTGAAGGACTCCTATGGCTACACCTTC. The encoded protein is CASSQDLKDSYGYTF.

The chain combines TRBV7-6 with TRBJ1-1, with D possibly being TRBD1 (5 bases). The germline V gene encodes CDR1 SGHVS and CDR2 FNYEAQ. This CDR3 has 14 amino acids. V gave up 2 bases and J gave up 1 base, with 8 bases separating them. CDR3 sequence reads: CASSLTGQNTEAFF. The CDR3 DNA reads as TGTGCCAGCAGCTTAACAGGCCAGAACACTGAAGCTTTCTTT.

This chain joins TRBV7-9 and TRBJ1-1; possible D gene TRBD1, 6 bases. Trimming pared 2 bases from V and 4 bases from J, leaving 8 bases between. Germline lookup yields CDR1 SEHNR and CDR2 FQNEAQ (reference sequence). CDR3 size: 13 residues. CDR3 coding DNA: TGTGCCAGCAGCTTAAGCAGGGGCACTGAAGCTTTCTTT. Translated, it gives CASSLSRGTEAFF.

The chain uses TRBV5-1 and TRBJ2-5; perhaps TRBD1 as D (5 bases). The length of the CDR3 is 15 residues. The germline V gene has CDR1 SGHRS and CDR2 YFSETQ. Trimming took off 3 bases at V and 1 base at J, with 13 bases between the two ends. The CDR3 here is CASSSTGHSQETQYF. CDR3 nucleotide sequence: TGCGCCAGCAGCTCAACCGGACATAGCCAAGAGACCCAGTACTTC.

J is TRBJ2-4 and V is TRBV6-1, with 7 bases identical to TRBD1. V shed 1 base, J shed 0 bases, and the junction held 18 bases outside the gene matches. Germline loops: CDR1 MNHNS, CDR2 SASEGT. The CDR3 length is 21 residues. The CDR3 DNA reads TGTGCCAGCAGTGAAGTTTCTGTGGCAGGGGGAGTACAGCTAGCCAAAAACATTCAGTACTTC. Amino acid sequence: CASSEVSVAGGVQLAKNIQYF.

V and J are TRBV19 and TRBJ2-5, with D perhaps matching TRBD2 (6 bases). Germline V gene sequence: CDR1 LNHDA, CDR2 SQIVND (reference sequence). The V gene lost 10 bases and the J gene lost 5 bases, with 26 bases spanning the gap. The CDR3 runs 16 residues. For the CDR3, the DNA is TGTGCCACCCAGCGGGCATGGAACGGTATCGGGGAGACCCAGTACTTC. Translating gives CATQRAWNGIGETQYF.

The chain links TRBV18 to TRBJ2-1, with TRBD1 identical over 10 bases. The CDR3 consists of 18 residues. Germline CDR1 is KGHSH and CDR2 is LQKENI. The V gene end was trimmed by 3 bases and the J gene end by 5 bases; junction bases not matched to a gene: 13. In DNA form, the CDR3 reads TGTGCCAGCTCACCGAAAGTTCACGCCGGGACAGGGGACAATGAGCAGTTCTTC. Translation: CASSPKVHAGTGDNEQFF.

This sequence joins TRBV28 and TRBJ1-1; D is ambiguous. Germline assignment: CDR1 MDHEN and CDR2 SYDVKM. Trimming took off 3 bases at V and 5 bases at J, with 13 bases between the two ends. There are 14 residues in the CDR3. In nucleotides, the CDR3 is TGTGCCAGCAGTTTCAGGAGGGTCGGGACTGAAGCTTTCTTT. Amino acids: CASSFRRVGTEAFF.

CDR3 nucleotide sequence: TGTGCCAGTAGTGGCCTGACAGTTAACTATGGCTACACCTTC. Its translation is CASSGLTVNYGYTF. The chain has TRBV19 and TRBJ1-2; perhaps TRBD1 as D (5 bases). The CDR3 extends over 14 amino acids. The germline gives CDR1 LNHDA, CDR2 SQIVND (reference sequence). The V end was cut by 5 bases, the J end by 1 base, with 11 bases between.

J is TRBJ1-1 and V is TRBV18; D remains ambiguous. The germline V gene encodes CDR1 KGHSH and CDR2 LQKENI. The CDR3 length is 14 residues. Trimming shortened V by 5 bases and J by 1 base, and 11 bases separated the two germline ends. CDR3 region: CASSETLGNTEAFF. In DNA, the CDR3 is TGTGCCAGCTCAGAGACACTGGGGAACACTGAAGCTTTCTTT.

This rearrangement joins TRBV4-3 to TRBJ2-1; 12 positions match TRBD2. The CDR3 has 17 residues. The J segment lost 5 bases and the V segment lost 0 bases, leaving 5 bases of the junction unmatched. Germline assignment: CDR1 LGHNA and CDR2 YSLEER. This chain's CDR3 is CASSQDLTSGGNNEQFF. CDR3 coding DNA: TGCGCCAGCAGCCAAGATCTGACTAGCGGGGGAAACAATGAGCAGTTCTTC.

This rearrangement joins TRBV5-6 to TRBJ2-7, with 7 bases fitting TRBD2. The ends lost 0 bases at V and 7 bases at J; junction bases unmatched: 13. Germline assignment: CDR1 SGHDT and CDR2 YYEEEE. This CDR3 is 16 amino acids long. DNA for the CDR3: TGTGCCAGCAGCTTGGTGGGCGGGGGAGCCCGTGGGGAGCAGTACTTC. It translates to CASSLVGGGARGEQYF.

The chain uses TRBV7-9 and TRBJ1-4, with TRBD1 identical over 7 bases. The length of the CDR3 is 17 residues. V shed 6 bases, J shed 2 bases, and the junction held 12 bases outside the gene matches. Germline V gene lookup returns CDR1 SEHNR and CDR2 FQNEAQ (reference sequence). For the CDR3, the DNA is TGTGCCAGCAGGTCCCCTTCTTCACAGGGGACTAATGAAAAACTGTTTTTT. Protein sequence: CASRSPSSQGTNEKLFF.

About this clone: Other DNA sequences from this sample encode an identical CDR3 as well. V gene TRBV5-1 combines with J gene TRBJ2-7; D is uncertain. Germline assignment: CDR1 SGHRS and CDR2 YFSETQ. There are 12 residues in the CDR3. V was pared by 0 bases and J by 7 bases, with 8 bases between. In DNA form, the CDR3 reads TGCGCCAGCAGCTTGGGGCTGAGGGAGCAGTACTTC. Amino acid sequence: CASSLGLREQYF.

V and J are TRBV2 and TRBJ2-1; 8 bases align to TRBD1. V lost 7 bases to trimming and J lost 6 bases; unmatched junction nucleotides: 5. The CDR3 has 13 amino acids. Germline loops: CDR1 SNHLY, CDR2 FYNNEI. The CDR3 spells CASTGQGRNEQFF. CDR3 sequence (DNA): TGTGCCAGCACCGGACAGGGACGCAATGAGCAGTTCTTC. The variable domain in full, with the rest retrieved from reference TRBV2 and TRBJ2-1, is EPEVTQTPSHQVTQMGQEVILRCVPISNHLYFYWYRQILGQKVEFLVSFYNNEISEKSEIFDDQFSVERPDGSNFTLKIRSTKLEDSAMYFCASTGQGRNEQFFGPGTRLTVL.

The J gene is TRBJ1-3, the V gene TRBV28; 10 bases are a match to TRBD1. V was pared by 9 bases and J by 0 bases, with 5 bases of the junction left unmatched. Germline V gene lookup returns CDR1 MDHEN and CDR2 SYDVKM. The CDR3 is 15 residues long. CDR3 in DNA: TGTGCCAGTGACAGGGGGCTTATCTCTGGAAACACCATATATTTT. Translation gives CASDRGLISGNTIYF. The full variable domain, rest sourced from reference TRBV28 and TRBJ1-3, is DVKVTQSSRYLVKRTGEKVFLECVQDMDHENMFWYRQDPGLGLRLIYFSYDVKMKEKGDIPEGYSVSREKKERFSLILESASTNQTSMYLCASDRGLISGNTIYFGEGSWLTVV.

The chain recombines TRBV6-6 with TRBJ1-5, with TRBD1 matching 8 bases. The CDR3 sequence is 15 residues long. Germline assignment: CDR1 MNHNY and CDR2 SVGAGI (reference sequence). The trim removed 5 bases at V and 6 bases at J, leaving 9 bases unmatched. The CDR3 region is CASSARQGWTQPQHF. The CDR3 region has the DNA TGTGCCAGCAGTGCCCGACAGGGGTGGACTCAGCCCCAGCATTTT.

This clone was counted a single time. The gene calls are TRBV5-1 and TRBJ2-3; D might be TRBD2 (6 bases). There are 16 residues in the CDR3. Germline CDR1 and CDR2: SGHRS and YFSETQ. Trimming removed 0 bases at V and 1 base at J, with 12 bases between. CDR3: CASSLAVSGGTDTQYF. The CDR3 DNA reads TGCGCCAGCAGCTTGGCCGTTTCGGGGGGCACAGATACGCAGTATTTT.

The gene calls are TRBV19 and TRBJ2-5; D possibly corresponds to TRBD2 (7 bases). The CDR3 runs 13 residues. V was clipped by 5 bases and J by 4 bases, with 11 bases between them. Germline CDR1 and CDR2: LNHDA and SQIVND (reference sequence). The chain's CDR3 is CASSRGAGETQYF. The CDR3 nucleotides are TGTGCCAGTAGTCGGGGGGCCGGAGAGACCCAGTACTTC.

This chain uses TRBV11-2 with TRBJ2-1, with 7 positions matching TRBD2. CDR1 is SGHAT, CDR2 FQNNGV, per germline. CDR3 size: 16 residues. The trim removed 2 bases at V and 4 bases at J, leaving 8 bases unmatched. The CDR3 DNA reads as TGTGCCAGCAGCTTACCGGGACTACGAACTTACAATGAGCAGTTCTTC. Translated, it gives CASSLPGLRTYNEQFF.

CDR3 amino acids: CASSLQATNTGELFF. Here the CDR3 DNA reads TGTGCCAGCAGCTTACAGGCGACGAACACCGGGGAGCTGTTTTTT. This rearrangement joins TRBV11-3 to TRBJ2-2; D unclear. This CDR3 spans 15 amino acids. The ends were cut back, 2 bases at V and 0 bases at J, with 7 bases in the middle. Germline values: CDR1 SGHNT, CDR2 YENEEA.

V gene TRBV5-4 combines with J gene TRBJ2-5; D uncertain. V shed 0 bases and J shed 5 bases, with 14 bases lying between them. The germline gives CDR1 SGHNT, CDR2 YYREEE (reference sequence). The length of the CDR3 is 15 residues. The CDR3 loop is CASSLDRVSGETQYF. The CDR3 DNA reads TGTGCCAGCAGCTTGGACCGGGTATCCGGGGAGACCCAGTACTTC.